Listed below are T cell receptor beta chains from one sample, sequenced in a study of shared clonotypes between healthy human individuals. The repertoire was sequenced with immunoSEQ multiplex PCR; TCRdb's copy has only in-frame clones and lacks some. Among hundreds of thousands of clones, more than 70% were seen once, and the ten largest hold more than 1.5%. The sample consisted of memory CD4+ T cells sorted from blood. The receptors derive from a woman younger than 45 in good health. Each CDR3 is given with its conserved first and last residue. A D gene is named only where the DNA matches it firmly. Clone size, where shown, is once, few, many, or a class for clones that have expanded.

j_gene | abundance | d_gene | v_gene | CDR3nt | CDR3aa
TRBJ1-6 | NA | NA | TRBV5-1 | TGCGCCAGCAGCTTGGCTGGAGTCTCCTATAATTCACCCCTCCACTTT | CASSLAGVSYNSPLHF
TRBJ1-1 | NA | NA | TRBV5-1 | TGCGCCAGCAGCTTGTGGCTAGCGAACACTGAAGCTTTCTTT | CASSLWLANTEAFF
TRBJ2-5 | NA | NA | TRBV5-1 | TGCGCCAGCAGCTTGTCGTGGGGGACCCAAGAGACCCAGTACTTC | CASSLSWGTQETQYF
TRBJ1-1 | NA | NA | TRBV28 | TGTGCCAGCAGGACAACAATGAACACTGAAGCTTTCTTT | CASRTTMNTEAFF
TRBJ1-2 | NA | NA | TRBV7-2 | TGTGCCAGCAGCTTAGCGCTAGATAGTGGCGGCTACACCTTC | CASSLALDSGGYTF
TRBJ2-1 | NA | NA | TRBV29-1 | TGCAGCGTTGGAGTATCTGAGAAGCAGTTCTTC | CSVGVSEKQFF
TRBJ2-7 | NA | NA | TRBV25-1 | TGTGCCAGCAGTGAAGGATCAGAAGCGTACGAGCAGTACTTC | CASSEGSEAYEQYF
TRBJ2-7 | NA | TRBD1 | TRBV2 | TGTGCCAGCACAGAGGGGGCGAGTCAGTACTTC | CASTEGASQYF
TRBJ2-3 | NA | NA | TRBV6-6 | TGTGCCAGCAGTCGGCGACAGCCAGATACGCAGTATTTT | CASSRRQPDTQYF
TRBJ1-1 | NA | TRBD1 | TRBV5-1 | TGCGCCAGCAGCTTTGGGACAGGGCCCACTGAAGCTTTCTTT | CASSFGTGPTEAFF
TRBJ2-7 | NA | NA | TRBV7-2 | TGTGCCAGCAGCTTAAATGCCCTCCTCTTAGGCGAGCAGTACTTC | CASSLNALLLGEQYF
TRBJ2-1 | few | TRBD2 | TRBV27 | TGTGCCAGCAGGAGGACTAGCGGTTCCTACAATGAGCAGTTCTTC | CASRRTSGSYNEQFF
TRBJ2-2 | NA | NA | TRBV2 | TGTGCCAGCAGTGACGTGGGAGGAGGGCCCGGGGAGCTGTTTTTT | CASSDVGGGPGELFF